The source of this T cell receptor beta chain is a study of control samples from healthy donors and cancer patients (TCRdb year 2020). As for this clone: Its specific antigen is unknown. It has no much larger one-base neighbor in the sample; base qualities were not kept.

CDR1 is given as SGHTA and CDR2 as FQGNSA, both from the germline V gene. The CDR3, from cysteine to phenylalanine, totals 15 residues. Of the read, only the CDR3 DNA is kept; its 45 bases are in frame from base 1. V is shortened by 3 bases, J by 0 bases, and the region joining them spans 9 bases. The receptor library was made with the immunoSEQ multiplex PCR assay. The immuneACCESS repertoire file appears here via TCRdb, limited to in-frame rearrangements. These files lack a portion of the clones; in checked studies, under half of the deficit traces to unresolved V genes, and the cause of the others is not known. The sample table shows fewer than 130,000 clones, and roughly 90% are seen once. The top ten clones comprise around 3.9% of the sample.

This receptor chain uses TRBV7-2 and TRBJ1-5; the D gene assignment is ambiguous. Source material: PBMCs. The source of this sequence is a woman aged 60-70 years with lung cancer. The CDR3 protein is CASSLDPYSNQPQHF. The nucleotide sequence is TGTGCCAGCAGCTTGGACCCATATAGCAATCAGCCCCAGCATTTT.